These T cell receptor beta chains were read from a single sample in a study of naive and memory T cell subsets. In TCRdb, the UMI-ligation and nested PCR reads were re-called with MiXCR into one record per CDR3 protein. Of 140,000 to 150,000 distinct CDR3 sequences listed, about 17% are singletons. Input material: naive CD4+ T cells from blood. The receptors shown here come from a human donor in good health. Both conserved end residues are part of each CDR3. The D gene is left open where the match is weak. Size is omitted from some rows. Given values are once, few, many or a class for expanded clones.

j_call | clone_size | d_call | v_call | cdr3_aa | cdr3_nt
TRBJ2-7 | NA | NA | TRBV28 | CASSQKGYEQYF | TGTGCCAGCAGCCAGAAAGGGTACGAGCAGTACTTC
TRBJ2-5 | few | NA | TRBV5-8 | CASSADRTDYQETQYF | TGTGCCAGCAGCGCCGACAGAACCGACTACCAAGAGACCCAGTACTTC
TRBJ2-1 | few | TRBD2 | TRBV6-5 | CASSSPGTKGHNEQFF | TGTGCCAGCAGTTCCCCCGGGACTAAAGGGCACAATGAGCAGTTCTTC
TRBJ2-2 | NA | NA | TRBV6-1 | CASGERTGELFF | TGTGCCAGCGGGGAGAGGACCGGGGAGCTGTTTTTT
TRBJ2-5 | many | NA | TRBV5-1 | CASSSGTGQETQYF | TGCGCCAGCAGCAGCGGGACAGGCCAAGAGACCCAGTACTTC
TRBJ2-5 | few | NA | TRBV6-5 | CASSAYGPATQETQYF | TGTGCCAGCAGCGCTTACGGACCCGCGACCCAAGAGACCCAGTACTTC
TRBJ2-6 | NA | NA | TRBV27 | CASSFGKKDSGANVLTF | TGTGCCAGCAGTTTCGGTAAAAAAGACTCTGGGGCCAACGTCCTGACTTTC
TRBJ2-2 | NA | TRBD2 | TRBV20-1 | CSARDLTSRNTGELFF | TGCAGTGCTAGAGATTTGACTAGCAGGAACACCGGGGAGCTGTTTTTT
TRBJ2-7 | NA | NA | TRBV11-2 | CASSLDFGPYEQNF | TGTGCCAGCAGCTTAGATTTTGGTCCCTACGAGCAGAACTTC
TRBJ2-7 | NA | TRBD1 | TRBV28 | CASSPWDRVLSEQYF | TGTGCCAGCAGTCCCTGGGACAGGGTTTTGTCCGAGCAGTACTTC
TRBJ1-2 | few | NA | TRBV12-3/TRBV12-4 | CASSPTGAGYTF | TGTGCCAGCAGCCCTACGGGGGCTGGCTACACCTTC
TRBJ2-7 | few | TRBD2 | TRBV5-5 | CASSFIAGGPYEQYF | TGTGCCAGCAGCTTCATAGCGGGAGGACCCTACGAGCAGTACTTC
TRBJ2-4 | NA | NA | TRBV6-5 | CASSQGRAKNIQYF | TGTGCCAGCAGCCAGGGAAGAGCCAAAAACATTCAGTACTTC
TRBJ2-6 | NA | NA | TRBV28 | CATYSGANVLTF | TGTGCCACCTACTCTGGGGCCAACGTCCTGACTTTC
TRBJ2-5 | few | NA | TRBV18 | CASSRGRVQETQYF | TGTGCCAGCTCACGTGGTAGGGTGCAAGAGACCCAGTACTTC
TRBJ2-7 | NA | TRBD2 | TRBV3-1 | CASTSSGYEQYF | TGTGCCAGCACCTCTAGCGGTTACGAGCAGTACTTC
TRBJ2-5 | NA | NA | TRBV5-1 | CASSSKLGRGLSETQYF | TGCGCCAGCAGCTCAAAACTGGGCCGGGGGTTGTCGGAGACCCAGTACTTC
TRBJ2-2 | few | NA | TRBV5-1 | CASSLFGRPGTGELFF | TGCGCCAGCAGCTTGTTTGGGCGTCCGGGCACCGGGGAGCTGTTTTTT
TRBJ1-2 | NA | NA | TRBV6-5 | CASRYLRGVYGYTF | TGTGCCAGCAGGTATCTGCGGGGAGTCTATGGCTACACCTTC
TRBJ1-5 | NA | NA | TRBV5-5 | CASSLDPGRSQPQHF | TGTGCCAGCAGCTTGGACCCAGGTAGGAGTCAGCCCCAGCATTTT
TRBJ1-4 | NA | TRBD1 | TRBV11-2 | CASSQGTGILYEKLFF | TGTGCCAGCAGCCAGGGGACAGGTATTCTGTATGAAAAACTGTTTTTT
TRBJ2-1 | NA | NA | TRBV6-5 | CASSSNLGRPNEQFF | TGTGCCAGCAGCTCTAACCTCGGACGTCCCAATGAGCAGTTCTTC
TRBJ2-1 | few | NA | TRBV7-3 | CASSLWVGPTKYNEQFF | TGTGCCAGCAGCCTTTGGGTCGGGCCGACGAAGTACAATGAGCAGTTCTTC
TRBJ2-1 | once | TRBD2 | TRBV10-3 | CAISGAMAGGNEQFF | TGTGCCATCAGCGGTGCTATGGCGGGAGGGAATGAGCAGTTCTTC
TRBJ2-1 | NA | TRBD2 | TRBV24-1 | CATSGEKEGLAGGNRNEQFF | TGTGCCACCAGTGGGGAAAAAGAAGGACTAGCGGGAGGTAATCGCAATGAGCAGTTCTTC
TRBJ2-3 | NA | NA | TRBV28 | CASSLGRGKTDTQYF | TGTGCCAGCAGTTTAGGTAGGGGGAAGACAGATACGCAGTATTTT
TRBJ2-5 | many | NA | TRBV18 | CASSPPWPYQETQYF | TGTGCCAGCTCACCACCATGGCCGTACCAAGAGACCCAGTACTTC
TRBJ2-3 | few | NA | TRBV28 | CASTSDPQSDTQYF | TGTGCCAGCACCTCCGACCCCCAGTCGGATACGCAGTATTTT
TRBJ2-5 | few | TRBD2 | TRBV12-3/TRBV12-4 | CASSSELAGETQYF | TGTGCCAGCAGTTCTGAACTAGCGGGAGAGACCCAGTACTTC
TRBJ1-1 | many | NA | TRBV30 | CAWSVQTGNTEAFF | TGTGCCTGGAGTGTCCAGACCGGGAACACTGAAGCTTTCTTT
TRBJ2-1 | few | TRBD2 | TRBV18 | CASSPQYAGGFNEQFF | TGTGCCAGCTCACCACAATACGCGGGAGGGTTCAATGAGCAGTTCTTC
TRBJ1-3 | NA | NA | TRBV6-1 | CASRVAGPAGNTIYF | TGTGCCAGCCGGGTTGCAGGGCCGGCGGGAAACACCATATATTTT
TRBJ2-2 | NA | TRBD2 | TRBV20-1 | CSARDGTSGSGELFF | TGCAGTGCTAGAGACGGGACTAGCGGGTCCGGGGAGCTGTTTTTT
TRBJ2-1 | few | NA | TRBV15 | CATSRDRWDDRTSYNEQFF | TGTGCCACCAGCAGAGATCGTTGGGATGACAGGACGTCCTACAATGAGCAGTTCTTC
TRBJ2-3 | many | NA | TRBV20-1 | CSASPSGYTDTQYF | TGCAGTGCTTCCCCTTCAGGGTACACAGATACGCAGTATTTT
TRBJ2-7 | NA | NA | TRBV11-1 | CASSPSGRTWNDEQYF | TGTGCCAGCAGCCCCAGTGGCCGGACTTGGAATGACGAGCAGTACTTC
TRBJ2-3 | few | NA | TRBV11-3 | CASSPSADTQYF | TGTGCCAGCAGCCCCTCTGCAGATACGCAGTATTTT
TRBJ2-7 | NA | NA | TRBV20-1 | CSATGGQTLYEQYF | TGCAGTGCTACCGGGGGACAAACCCTTTACGAGCAGTACTTC
TRBJ1-2 | NA | NA | TRBV12-3/TRBV12-4 | CASRGGGSGYGYTF | TGTGCCAGCAGAGGCGGGGGCAGCGGCTATGGCTACACCTTC
TRBJ2-2 | few | NA | TRBV10-3 | CATKWTGNTGELFF | TGTGCCACCAAGTGGACGGGGAACACCGGGGAGCTGTTTTTT
TRBJ2-3 | few | NA | TRBV3-1 | CASSQDPGSWNTQYF | TGTGCCAGCAGCCAAGATCCCGGGAGTTGGAATACGCAGTATTTT
TRBJ1-1 | NA | NA | TRBV28 | CASSLWTGSLGTEAFF | TGTGCCAGCAGTTTATGGACAGGCTCACTGGGCACTGAAGCTTTCTTT